This TCR beta chain was captured in a study of blood T cells in healthy people across ages. Overall study findings and caveats: Fewer expanded clones and more diversity marked long-lived versus aged donors.

For the second PCR, which ran for roughly 6 to 12 cycles, a sample-barcoded 5' primer and a J-beta primer mix were used. Each cDNA molecule was tagged by a template-switch adaptor that had 12 random nucleotides. TCRdb used MiXCR to reprocess the 5' RACE reads, holding one entry per CDR3 protein. The repertoire holds about 690,000 distinct CDR3 sequences, over 40% seen once, with 30% in the top ten. With regard to this clonotype: Its antigen is as yet unknown.

Deletions cut 2 bases from V and 8 bases from J, with 12 bases between. This CDR3 contains 13 residues. CDR1 MDHEN and CDR2 SYDVKM come from the germline V gene. The sequenced sample consisted of blood. The chain links TRBV28 to TRBJ1-2; no clear D. This TCR was recovered from a man at least 80 years old in good health. CDR3 bases: TGTGCCAGCAGTTTACGGGTCGGGTTCGGCTACACCTTC. It specifies CASSLRVGFGYTF.